Included here is one T cell receptor beta chain sequence, with context. This clone was seen just once. This receptor's antigen is unknown. Base quality data are lacking; no much larger clone is found one base away. The same CDR3 arises from other DNA sequences in this sample as well. Using the deep immunoSEQ assay, TCR CDR3 regions were amplified from genomic DNA by multiplex PCR. Genomic DNA extracted from each cell subset was distributed evenly over all wells of several immunoSEQ 96-well plates, and each plate served as one replicate. For sorted subsets, each replicate PCR was loaded with roughly 190 ng genomic DNA, equivalent to 30,000 or so T cell genomes. The purified libraries were quantified using a Qubit 3.0 fluorometer, sized with a Bioanalyzer 2100, and then quantified again using the KAPA Library Quantification kit. Every immunoSEQ 96-well plate was sequenced on a dedicated single-read 150-cycle Illumina NextSeq 550 flow cell. The paper's processing steps were these. Because only junctional sequences without quality scores were contained in the immunoSEQ output, filtering matching that applied to full-length reads could not be performed. To assign V/J genes and CDR3, sequences were annotated against IMGT germline references using PyIR, a Python wrapper for IgBLAST v1.9. Any read was removed if the V/J assignment was weak (E-value above 1e-6), the CDR3 was missing, or the read contained stop codons, out-of-frame junctions, or ambiguous translated residues. V3J clonotypes were defined as sequences sharing an identical inferred V gene, J gene, and CDR3 amino acid sequence. Percentage overlap between repertoires was calculated by dividing the number of shared unique clonotypes by the size of the smaller repertoire. Three approaches were used to assess repertoire richness: RTK rarefaction, the Chao1 estimator, and Recon v2.1 estimates of unobserved clonotypes. Generation probabilities were computed with OLGA for all TCRbeta clonotypes obtained by the gDNA method from a few donors. This immuneACCESS table, as held by TCRdb, lists in-frame sequences with V and J called but not all clones. Of the missing ones, under half trace to an unresolved V gene in checked studies; the others have no known cause. That table furnishes V, J and clone size, whereas the DNA furnished D and trimming. Within this sample are more than 2 million clones, with 90% to 95% of them counted one time only. Under 0.15% of the sample belongs to the ten largest clones.

The data stem from a study of shared clonotypes between healthy human individuals (dated by TCRdb to about 2020). In terms of the full investigation: A couple of women and a few men aged 18 to 49 years were included in the cohort. For each donor, three plates each were used for CD4 naive and CD4 memory, two plates were used for CD8 naive, and one plate was used for CD8 memory. Leukapheresis yielded between about 0.8 and 9.5 billion PBMCs per donor. To estimate repertoire size and how much clonotype sharing occurs between individuals, the study deeply sequenced the blood TCR repertoires of roughly 5 healthy adults. To increase sequencing depth and limit assay-specific biases, TCR repertoire library preparation and sequencing were carried out by different laboratories using diverse techniques. Overall study results and their limits: Even with the large sequencing depth, rarefaction of the sorted-subset datasets indicated that sequencing was incomplete. Based on pairwise subsampling, the degree of clonotype sharing among donors was expected to be affected by sequencing depth. Higher generation probabilities were observed for clonotypes shared by all four sorted-subset donors than for non-shared clonotypes. Sharing across four donors was observed for 4.5% to 6.5% of naive CD4, 3% to 3.5% of naive CD8, over 2% of memory CD4, and roughly 0.4% of memory CD8 clonotypes. Sampling was limited to blood, and TCR repertoires in tissue likely differ from TCR repertoires in blood. Estimated clonotype richness was generally larger for naive than for memory subsets. The genetic and exposure-history diversity represented was limited by the small number of donors.

Healthy HIV-negative adults with no recently reported acute infections or vaccinations were included as donors. All donors were Caucasian adults living in Nashville, Tennessee, USA. CD4+ T cells were enriched through magnetic negative selection, after which naive cells were positively selected on CD45RA and the remaining negative fraction served as the memory subset. Blood was obtained by leukapheresis, after which PBMCs were separated by Ficoll-Histopaque density gradient centrifugation and cryopreserved in liquid nitrogen vapor phase. Analytical flow cytometry was used to check the purity and quantity of every magnetically sorted T cell population. From each sorted fraction, genomic DNA was isolated and quantified by UV absorbance on a Nanodrop 2000c. Spanning cysteine to phenylalanine, the CDR3 consists of 15 amino acids. The CDR3 DNA has 45 bases and is translated from base 1. The CDR1 and CDR2 encoded by the germline V gene are MGHRA and YSYEKL. V lost 3 bases and J lost 5 bases, and the count of bases not matched to a germline gene is 4.

The sequence came from a man aged 18-30 years in good health. Sequenced input: naive CD4+ T cells sorted from blood. In the paper's terms, the cell subset or site label means: CD45RA+ positively selected. Recombination joined TRBV4-1 with TRBJ2-5, with TRBD1 matching 12 junction bases. The CDR3 has the sequence CASSQGDRGRETQYF. The base sequence is TGCGCCAGCAGCCAGGGGGACAGGGGGCGTGAGACCCAGTACTTC.